This T cell receptor beta chain was identified during a study of blood T cell repertoires in COVID-19. Study-wide context: Sites in the United States, Italy and Spain provided acute and convalescent COVID-19 samples. PBMCs, B-cell-depleted T cells, or T cells were the source of the cDNA or gDNA that made up the material.

Original data processing: Researchers report that nucleated cell counts were estimated from reference gene primer amplification. TCRdb keeps only in-frame clones here, not all; method: immunoSEQ multiplex PCR. Clone size and V and J calls were adopted from that table, with D and trimming inferred from the DNA. The sample has about 480,000 clones; 85% to 90% are singletons. Patients in Seattle were enrolled during active infection, then followed longitudinally. Sequencing was carried out using peripheral blood. This sequence originates from a man younger than 35 with COVID-19, enrolled during active disease.

This CDR3 reads CASKTGSRTEAFF. DNA of the CDR3: TGTGCCAGCAAAACAGGGAGTCGGACTGAAGCTTTCTTT. The chain is built from TRBV6-5 and TRBJ1-1, with D possibly being TRBD1 (6 bases). From germline, CDR1 is MNHEY and CDR2 SVGAGI. This CDR3 spans 13 amino acids. The V end was cut by 7 bases, the J end by 5 bases, with 14 bases between.